These 4 T cell receptor beta chains were all obtained from the same sample, sequenced in a study of graft-versus-host responses after intestinal transplantation. No antigens are known for them. Clones were sequenced by immunoSEQ multiplex PCR, and TCRdb holds only the in-frame ones, with some missing. The data show 71,000 or so clones, with about 90% seen just once and about 1.3% held by the top ten. The sequenced sample was unstimulated CD8+ T cells sorted from spleen or lymph node cells, obtained before intestinal transplant. The receptors derive from a human donor who received an intestinal transplant.

This rearrangement joins TRBV4-2 to TRBJ2-5; 7 bases map to TRBD2. After removal of 3 bases from V and 5 bases from J, the junction contained 9 bases not matched to a gene. The CDR3 loop spans 15 amino acids. Looked up from germline, CDR1 is LGHNA and CDR2 is YNFKEQ. Here the CDR3 DNA reads TGTGCCAGCAGCCAGGGTCCTAGCGGCTGGGAGACCCAGTACTTC. Residues: CASSQGPSGWETQYF.

This chain connects TRBV6-5 to TRBJ1-1; 7 positions match TRBD1. V lost 8 bases and J lost 1; bases outside the gene matches: 7. Germline CDR1 MNHEY, CDR2 SVGAGI. CDR3 length equals 14 residues. The CDR3 DNA is TGTGCCAGCGGCTACTACAGGGGGAACACTGAAGCTTTCTTT. Translated: CASGYYRGNTEAFF.

V gene TRBV5-1 combines with J gene TRBJ1-1; possibly TRBD1 for D (6 bases). The CDR3 is made up of 15 amino acids. Germline V gene data show CDR1 as SGHRS and CDR2 as YFSETQ. The ends were cut back, 7 bases at V and 3 bases at J, with 19 bases in the middle. In nucleotides, the CDR3 is TGCGCCAGCTCAACCCTGGGGGCCTCGGACACTGAAGCTTTCTTT. Its protein product is CASSTLGASDTEAFF.

The chain has TRBV9 and TRBJ1-2; 8 nucleotides line up with TRBD1. The CDR3 loop spans 15 amino acids. CDR1 is SGDLS, CDR2 YYNGEE, per germline. The trim removed 4 bases at V and 2 bases at J, leaving 7 bases unmatched. The CDR3 DNA reads TGTGCCAGCAGCCACGACAGGGGCGGCAACTATGGCTACACCTTC. This gives the protein CASSHDRGGNYGYTF.